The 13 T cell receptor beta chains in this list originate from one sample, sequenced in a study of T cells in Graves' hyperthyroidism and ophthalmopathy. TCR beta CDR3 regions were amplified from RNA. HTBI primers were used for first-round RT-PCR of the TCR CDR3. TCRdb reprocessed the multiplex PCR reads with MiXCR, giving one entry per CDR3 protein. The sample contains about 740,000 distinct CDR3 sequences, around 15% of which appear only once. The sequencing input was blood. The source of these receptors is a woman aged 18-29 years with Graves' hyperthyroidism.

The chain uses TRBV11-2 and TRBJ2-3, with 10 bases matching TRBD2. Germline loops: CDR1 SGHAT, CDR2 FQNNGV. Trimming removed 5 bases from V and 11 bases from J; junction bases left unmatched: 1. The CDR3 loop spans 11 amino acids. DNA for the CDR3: TGTGCCAGCAGCAGCGGGGGGGGGCAGTATTTT. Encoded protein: CASSSGGGQYF.

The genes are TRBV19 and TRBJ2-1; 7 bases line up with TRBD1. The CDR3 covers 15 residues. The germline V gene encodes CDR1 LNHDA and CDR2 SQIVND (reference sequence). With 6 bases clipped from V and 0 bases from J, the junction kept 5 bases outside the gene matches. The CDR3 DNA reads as TGTGCCAGTAGGTCGACAGGGTCCTCCTACAATGAGCAGTTCTTC. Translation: CASRSTGSSYNEQFF.

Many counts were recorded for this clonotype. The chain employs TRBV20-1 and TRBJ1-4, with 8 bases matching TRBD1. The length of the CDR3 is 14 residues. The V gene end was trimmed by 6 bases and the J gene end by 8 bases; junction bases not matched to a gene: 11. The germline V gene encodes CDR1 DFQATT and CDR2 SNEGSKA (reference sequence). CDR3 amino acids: CSAIDGTGDEKLFF. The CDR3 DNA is TGCAGTGCAATCGACGGGACAGGAGACGAAAAACTGTTTTTT.

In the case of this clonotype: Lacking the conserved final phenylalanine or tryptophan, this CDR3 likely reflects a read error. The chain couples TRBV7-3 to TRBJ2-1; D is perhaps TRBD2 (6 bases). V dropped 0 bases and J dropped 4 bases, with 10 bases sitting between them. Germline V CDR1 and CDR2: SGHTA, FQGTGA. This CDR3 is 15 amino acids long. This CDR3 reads CASSLTGGPYNEQFV. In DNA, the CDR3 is TGTGCCAGCAGCTTAACCGGAGGGCCTTACAATGAGCAGTTCGTC.

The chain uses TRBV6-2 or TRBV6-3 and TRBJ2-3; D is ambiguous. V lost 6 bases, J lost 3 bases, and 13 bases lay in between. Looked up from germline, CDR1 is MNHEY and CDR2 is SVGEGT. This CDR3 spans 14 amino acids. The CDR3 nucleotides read TGTGCCAGCAGAGGGCCTCTGGGAACAGATACGCAGTATTTT. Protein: CASRGPLGTDTQYF.

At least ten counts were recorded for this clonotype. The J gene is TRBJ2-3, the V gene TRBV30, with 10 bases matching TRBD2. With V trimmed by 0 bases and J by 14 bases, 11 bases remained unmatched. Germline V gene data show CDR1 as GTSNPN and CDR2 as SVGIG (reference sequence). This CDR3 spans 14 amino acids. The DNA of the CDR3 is TGTGCCTGGAGTGTACGGGAGAGTAGCGGGAGGATGTATTTT. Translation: CAWSVRESSGRMYF. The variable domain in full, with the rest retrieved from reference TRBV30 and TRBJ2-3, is SQTIHQWPATLVQPVGSPLSLECTVEGTSNPNLYWYRQAAGRGLQLLFYSVGIGQISSEVPQNLSASRPQDRQFILSSKKLLLSDSGFYLCAWSVRESSGRMYFGPGTRLTVL.

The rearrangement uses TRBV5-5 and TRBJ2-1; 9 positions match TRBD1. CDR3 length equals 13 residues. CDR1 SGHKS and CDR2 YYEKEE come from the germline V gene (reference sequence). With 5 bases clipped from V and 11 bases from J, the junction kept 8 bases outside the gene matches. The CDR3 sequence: CASSSQGAVKQFF. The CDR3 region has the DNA TGTGCCAGCAGTTCACAGGGGGCTGTTAAGCAGTTCTTC.

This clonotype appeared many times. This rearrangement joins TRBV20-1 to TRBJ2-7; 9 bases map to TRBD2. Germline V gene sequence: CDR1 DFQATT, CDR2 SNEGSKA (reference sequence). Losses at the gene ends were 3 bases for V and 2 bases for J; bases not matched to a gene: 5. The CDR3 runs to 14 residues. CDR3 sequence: CSARETSGAYEQYF. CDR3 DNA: TGCAGTGCTAGGGAGACTAGCGGTGCCTACGAGCAGTACTTC.

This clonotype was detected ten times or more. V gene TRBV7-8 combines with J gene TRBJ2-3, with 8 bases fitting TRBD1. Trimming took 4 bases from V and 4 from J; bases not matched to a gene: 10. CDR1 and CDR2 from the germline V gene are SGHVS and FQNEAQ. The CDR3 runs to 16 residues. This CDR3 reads CASSSRDRLLSDTQYF. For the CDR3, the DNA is TGTGCCAGCAGCTCCCGGGACAGGCTGTTGTCAGATACGCAGTATTTT.

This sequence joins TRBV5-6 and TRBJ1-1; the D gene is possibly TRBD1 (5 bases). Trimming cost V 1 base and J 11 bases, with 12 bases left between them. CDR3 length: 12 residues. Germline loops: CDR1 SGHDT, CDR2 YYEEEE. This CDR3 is CASSLLSEGAFF. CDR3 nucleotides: TGTGCCAGCAGCTTGCTGTCCGAGGGGGCTTTCTTT.

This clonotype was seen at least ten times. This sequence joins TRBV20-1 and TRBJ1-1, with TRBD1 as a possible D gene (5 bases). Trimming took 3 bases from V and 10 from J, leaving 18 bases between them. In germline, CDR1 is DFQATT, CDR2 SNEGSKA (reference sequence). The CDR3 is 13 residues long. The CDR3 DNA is TGCAGTGCTAGGCTTGAGGGGCTGGCGGGAGCTTTCTTT. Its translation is CSARLEGLAGAFF.

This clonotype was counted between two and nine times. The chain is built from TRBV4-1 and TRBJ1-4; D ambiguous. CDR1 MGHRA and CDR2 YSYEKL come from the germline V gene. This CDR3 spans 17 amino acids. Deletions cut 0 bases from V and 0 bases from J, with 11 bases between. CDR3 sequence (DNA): TGCGCCAGCAGCCAAGATCAGGCTGTTGCAACTAATGAAAAACTGTTTTTT. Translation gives CASSQDQAVATNEKLFF.

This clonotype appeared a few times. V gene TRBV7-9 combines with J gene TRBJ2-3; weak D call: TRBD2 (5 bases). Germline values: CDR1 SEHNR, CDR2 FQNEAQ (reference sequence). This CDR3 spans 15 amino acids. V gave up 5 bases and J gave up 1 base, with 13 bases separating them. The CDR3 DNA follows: TGTGCCAGCAGCCTCCCTACCGGGGGCACAGATACGCAGTATTTT. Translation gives CASSLPTGGTDTQYF.